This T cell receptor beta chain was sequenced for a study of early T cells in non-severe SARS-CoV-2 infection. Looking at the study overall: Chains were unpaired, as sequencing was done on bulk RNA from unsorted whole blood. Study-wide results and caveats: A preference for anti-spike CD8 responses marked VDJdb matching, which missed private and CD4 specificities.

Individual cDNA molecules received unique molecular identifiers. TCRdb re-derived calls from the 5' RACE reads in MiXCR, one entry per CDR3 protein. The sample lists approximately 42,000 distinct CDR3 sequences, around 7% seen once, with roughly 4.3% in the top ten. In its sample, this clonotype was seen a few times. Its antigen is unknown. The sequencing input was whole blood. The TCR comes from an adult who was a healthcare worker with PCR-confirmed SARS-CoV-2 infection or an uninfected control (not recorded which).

In DNA, the CDR3 is TGCAGTGCTAGAGACCTGACAGGGTACACTGAAGCTTTCTTT. It yields the protein CSARDLTGYTEAFF. This rearrangement joins TRBV20-1 to TRBJ1-1; 7 nucleotides line up with TRBD1. Germline CDR1 DFQATT, CDR2 SNEGSKA (reference sequence). CDR3 length: 14 residues. J was trimmed by 3 bases and V by 0 bases; bases with no gene match: 4.